These T cell receptor beta chains were read from a single sample in a study of cytomegalovirus exposure and HLA in healthy donors. Assay: immunoSEQ multiplex PCR; the TCRdb copy retains only in-frame clones and omits some. The sample consists of 110,000 or so clones, about 79% of them appearing once. The source material was PBMCs. The receptors shown here come from a human donor in good health. Both conserved end residues are part of each CDR3. Fields, in order: V gene, J gene, D gene, clone size, CDR3 protein, CDR3 DNA. A D gene is named only where the DNA matches it firmly. Clone size, where shown, is once, few, many, or a class for clones that have expanded.

v_gene: TRBV4-1; j_gene: TRBJ2-2; d_gene: TRBD2; abundance: -; CDR3aa: CASSQDNPGLAGGPGTGELFF; CDR3nt: TGCGCCAGCAGCCAAGACAACCCAGGGCTAGCGGGAGGGCCGGGCACCGGGGAGCTGTTTTTT
v_gene: TRBV6-1; j_gene: TRBJ1-5; d_gene: -; abundance: -; CDR3aa: CASSGPGLINQPQHF; CDR3nt: TGTGCCAGCAGTGGCCCTGGACTAATCAATCAGCCCCAGCATTTT
v_gene: TRBV6-5; j_gene: TRBJ2-2; d_gene: -; abundance: -; CDR3aa: CASSLIREKELFF; CDR3nt: TGTGCCAGCAGTCTCATCCGGGAGAAGGAGCTGTTTTTT
v_gene: TRBV28; j_gene: TRBJ2-2; d_gene: TRBD1; abundance: -; CDR3aa: CASSLPHRGPGELFF; CDR3nt: TGTGCCAGCAGTTTACCCCACAGGGGGCCCGGGGAGCTGTTTTTT
v_gene: TRBV7-2; j_gene: TRBJ1-1; d_gene: -; abundance: -; CDR3aa: CASSLAAGPAFF; CDR3nt: TGTGCCAGCAGCTTAGCGGCAGGGCCTGCTTTCTTT
v_gene: TRBV5-4; j_gene: TRBJ2-7; d_gene: TRBD2; abundance: -; CDR3aa: CASSLPGLAGVEQYF; CDR3nt: TGTGCCAGCAGCTTGCCGGGACTAGCGGGAGTCGAGCAGTACTTC
v_gene: TRBV7-6; j_gene: TRBJ2-2; d_gene: -; abundance: -; CDR3aa: CASSLSEGVTGELFF; CDR3nt: TGTGCCAGCAGCTTAAGTGAGGGTGTCACCGGGGAGCTGTTTTTT
v_gene: TRBV6-1; j_gene: TRBJ1-1; d_gene: TRBD1; abundance: -; CDR3aa: CASSDWTGGNTEAFF; CDR3nt: TGTGCCAGCAGTGACTGGACAGGGGGGAACACTGAAGCTTTCTTT
v_gene: TRBV27; j_gene: TRBJ2-7; d_gene: -; abundance: once; CDR3aa: CASSPNLQYEQYF; CDR3nt: TGTGCCAGCAGTCCGAACCTCCAGTACGAGCAGTACTTC
v_gene: TRBV30; j_gene: TRBJ1-5; d_gene: TRBD1; abundance: -; CDR3aa: CAWSIGTGQQPQHF; CDR3nt: TGTGCCTGGAGTATCGGGACAGGGCAGCAGCCCCAGCATTTT
v_gene: TRBV29-1; j_gene: TRBJ1-5; d_gene: -; abundance: -; CDR3aa: CSVGQGYNQPQHF; CDR3nt: TGCAGCGTCGGCCAGGGGTACAATCAGCCCCAGCATTTT
v_gene: TRBV10-2; j_gene: TRBJ1-1; d_gene: TRBD1; abundance: -; CDR3aa: CASSITGGTEAFF; CDR3nt: TGCGCCAGCAGTATAACAGGGGGCACTGAAGCTTTCTTT
v_gene: TRBV19; j_gene: TRBJ1-5; d_gene: -; abundance: -; CDR3aa: CASSPRSGGLKNQPQHF; CDR3nt: TGTGCCAGTAGTCCCCGGAGCGGCGGACTCAAAAATCAGCCCCAGCATTTT
v_gene: TRBV27; j_gene: TRBJ2-2; d_gene: -; abundance: -; CDR3aa: CASRVTGTTNTGELFF; CDR3nt: TGTGCCAGCAGGGTAACCGGGACAACGAACACCGGGGAGCTGTTTTTT
v_gene: TRBV9; j_gene: TRBJ2-2; d_gene: -; abundance: -; CDR3aa: CASSAGGPANTGELFF; CDR3nt: TGTGCCAGCAGCGCTGGTGGGCCAGCGAACACCGGGGAGCTGTTTTTT
v_gene: TRBV5-1; j_gene: TRBJ2-2; d_gene: TRBD2; abundance: -; CDR3aa: CASSLGPGRAGELFF; CDR3nt: TGCGCCAGCAGCTTGGGCCCTGGGAGGGCCGGGGAGCTGTTTTTT
v_gene: TRBV27; j_gene: TRBJ2-1; d_gene: TRBD1; abundance: -; CDR3aa: CASSLWGGDRVYNEQFF; CDR3nt: TGTGCCAGCAGTTTATGGGGTGGAGACAGGGTCTACAATGAGCAGTTCTTC
v_gene: TRBV6-5; j_gene: TRBJ2-2; d_gene: TRBD1; abundance: -; CDR3aa: CASSYSRQGVGELFF; CDR3nt: TGTGCCAGCAGTTACTCACGACAGGGTGTCGGGGAGCTGTTTTTT
v_gene: TRBV28; j_gene: TRBJ1-5; d_gene: -; abundance: -; CDR3aa: CASSLYRNHQPQHF; CDR3nt: TGTGCCAGCAGTTTGTACAGGAACCATCAGCCCCAGCATTTT
v_gene: TRBV5-1; j_gene: TRBJ2-7; d_gene: TRBD1; abundance: -; CDR3aa: CASSLRGQGVHEQYF; CDR3nt: TGCGCCAGCAGCTTGCGCGGACAGGGGGTCCACGAGCAGTACTTC
v_gene: TRBV6-4; j_gene: TRBJ2-3; d_gene: TRBD2; abundance: few; CDR3aa: CASSDSSGVTDTQYF; CDR3nt: TGTGCCAGCAGTGACAGTAGCGGGGTGACAGATACGCAGTATTTT
v_gene: TRBV27; j_gene: TRBJ2-1; d_gene: TRBD2; abundance: -; CDR3aa: CASFKRELGSNEQFF; CDR3nt: TGTGCCAGCTTTAAGCGGGAGTTGGGGAGCAATGAGCAGTTCTTC
v_gene: TRBV5-1; j_gene: TRBJ1-1; d_gene: TRBD1; abundance: few; CDR3aa: CASSLDNRGVTEAFF; CDR3nt: TGCGCCAGCAGCTTGGATAACAGGGGGGTCACTGAAGCTTTCTTT
v_gene: TRBV5-1; j_gene: TRBJ1-4; d_gene: TRBD1; abundance: once; CDR3aa: CASSDRGKLFF; CDR3nt: TGCGCCAGCAGCGACAGGGGAAAACTGTTTTTT
v_gene: TRBV10-2; j_gene: TRBJ1-1; d_gene: TRBD1; abundance: -; CDR3aa: CASSEGGQGRTEAFF; CDR3nt: TGCGCCAGCAGTGAAGGGGGACAGGGCCGGACTGAAGCTTTCTTT
v_gene: TRBV14; j_gene: TRBJ2-3; d_gene: TRBD1; abundance: -; CDR3aa: CASSPDRRSTDTQYF; CDR3nt: TGTGCCAGCAGCCCGGACAGGAGAAGCACAGATACGCAGTATTTT
v_gene: TRBV19; j_gene: TRBJ2-1; d_gene: -; abundance: -; CDR3aa: CASRRVRDNEQFF; CDR3nt: TGTGCCAGCCGGAGGGTCCGGGATAATGAGCAGTTCTTC
v_gene: TRBV27; j_gene: TRBJ1-1; d_gene: -; abundance: -; CDR3aa: CASSGSGSGEAFF; CDR3nt: TGTGCCAGCAGTGGTTCCGGATCGGGTGAAGCTTTCTTT
v_gene: TRBV5-1; j_gene: TRBJ2-5; d_gene: TRBD1; abundance: -; CDR3aa: CASSFRGQGGQRTQYF; CDR3nt: TGCGCCAGCAGCTTCCGGGGACAGGGGGGGCAAAGGACCCAGTACTTC
v_gene: TRBV5-1; j_gene: TRBJ2-7; d_gene: -; abundance: -; CDR3aa: CASSLQPGHTYEQYF; CDR3nt: TGCGCCAGCAGCTTACAACCGGGACATACCTACGAGCAGTACTTC
v_gene: TRBV6-6; j_gene: TRBJ2-7; d_gene: TRBD1; abundance: -; CDR3aa: CAGSPGQNYEQYF; CDR3nt: TGTGCCGGCAGCCCGGGACAGAACTACGAGCAGTACTTC
v_gene: TRBV21-1; j_gene: TRBJ1-2; d_gene: -; abundance: once; CDR3aa: CASSKVGDRASANYGYTF; CDR3nt: TGTGCCAGCAGCAAAGTTGGGGACAGGGCCTCCGCTAACTATGGCTACACCTTC
v_gene: TRBV19; j_gene: TRBJ1-1; d_gene: -; abundance: -; CDR3aa: CASIGLNTEAFF; CDR3nt: TGTGCCAGTATTGGCCTGAACACTGAAGCTTTCTTT
v_gene: TRBV28; j_gene: TRBJ1-2; d_gene: -; abundance: few; CDR3aa: CASSLLSYGYTF; CDR3nt: TGTGCCAGCAGTTTGCTCAGCTATGGCTACACCTTC
v_gene: TRBV29-1; j_gene: TRBJ1-1; d_gene: -; abundance: -; CDR3aa: CSVEVRGGSTEAFF; CDR3nt: TGCAGCGTTGAAGTGAGGGGGGGCTCCACTGAAGCTTTCTTT
v_gene: TRBV21-1; j_gene: TRBJ1-1; d_gene: -; abundance: few; CDR3aa: CASSKLGGSKNTEAFF; CDR3nt: TGTGCCAGCAGCAAATTGGGGGGGTCGAAGAACACTGAAGCTTTCTTT
v_gene: TRBV11-2; j_gene: TRBJ2-7; d_gene: -; abundance: -; CDR3aa: CASSSRQVGYEQYF; CDR3nt: TGTGCCAGCAGCTCACGACAGGTGGGCTACGAGCAGTACTTC
v_gene: TRBV7-8; j_gene: TRBJ2-3; d_gene: TRBD2; abundance: -; CDR3aa: CASSLSGGRSTDTQYF; CDR3nt: TGTGCCAGCAGCTTATCTGGCGGGAGGAGCACAGATACGCAGTATTTT
v_gene: TRBV4-1; j_gene: TRBJ2-7; d_gene: -; abundance: once; CDR3aa: CASSQDSLREQYF; CDR3nt: TGCGCCAGCAGCCAAGATTCCCTGCGCGAGCAGTACTTC
v_gene: TRBV7-2; j_gene: TRBJ1-2; d_gene: -; abundance: -; CDR3aa: CASSRNRDYGYTF; CDR3nt: TGTGCCAGCAGCCGTAACAGGGACTATGGCTACACCTTC
v_gene: TRBV6-1; j_gene: TRBJ2-7; d_gene: -; abundance: -; CDR3aa: CASSDSAVLWQYF; CDR3nt: TGTGCCAGCAGTGACTCGGCGGTGCTGTGGCAGTACTTC
v_gene: TRBV2; j_gene: TRBJ1-6; d_gene: -; abundance: -; CDR3aa: CASSRSDSRSPLHF; CDR3nt: TGTGCCAGCTCCCGTTCCGACTCGCGGTCACCCCTCCACTTT
v_gene: TRBV7-2; j_gene: TRBJ1-2; d_gene: -; abundance: -; CDR3aa: CASSLAPGQIHGYTF; CDR3nt: TGTGCCAGCAGCTTAGCGCCAGGGCAGATACATGGCTACACCTTC
v_gene: TRBV9; j_gene: TRBJ1-4; d_gene: -; abundance: -; CDR3aa: CASSVDFRATNEKLFF; CDR3nt: TGTGCCAGCAGCGTAGACTTCAGGGCCACTAATGAAAAACTGTTTTTT
v_gene: TRBV5-8; j_gene: TRBJ2-7; d_gene: TRBD1; abundance: few; CDR3aa: CASSLVAGTGQYF; CDR3nt: TGTGCCAGCAGCTTGGTGGCCGGGACAGGGCAGTACTTC
v_gene: TRBV30; j_gene: TRBJ2-3; d_gene: TRBD2; abundance: -; CDR3aa: CAWSSERERWGTDTQYF; CDR3nt: TGTGCCTGGAGTTCAGAGCGGGAGAGGTGGGGCACAGATACGCAGTATTTT
v_gene: TRBV28; j_gene: TRBJ1-4; d_gene: -; abundance: -; CDR3aa: CASTPSEGRGEKLFF; CDR3nt: TGTGCCAGCACCCCCTCGGAGGGGCGAGGTGAAAAACTGTTTTTT
v_gene: TRBV2; j_gene: TRBJ2-2; d_gene: -; abundance: once; CDR3aa: CASSEAGLNTGELFF; CDR3nt: TGTGCCAGCAGTGAAGCGGGACTGAACACCGGGGAGCTGTTTTTT
v_gene: TRBV29-1; j_gene: TRBJ2-1; d_gene: -; abundance: -; CDR3aa: CSAQGDAYNEQFF; CDR3nt: TGCAGCGCACAGGGTGACGCCTACAATGAGCAGTTCTTC
v_gene: TRBV25-1; j_gene: TRBJ1-4; d_gene: TRBD1; abundance: few; CDR3aa: CASGGTGVEKLFF; CDR3nt: TGTGCCAGCGGCGGGACAGGGGTAGAAAAACTGTTTTTT
v_gene: TRBV9; j_gene: TRBJ1-1; d_gene: -; abundance: few; CDR3aa: CASSVGLVKTEAFF; CDR3nt: TGTGCCAGCAGCGTAGGTTTAGTCAAGACTGAAGCTTTCTTT
v_gene: TRBV7-8; j_gene: TRBJ2-7; d_gene: -; abundance: once; CDR3aa: CASTLDRSRSYEQYF; CDR3nt: TGTGCCAGCACTTTAGACCGATCGCGGTCCTACGAGCAGTACTTC
v_gene: TRBV5-4; j_gene: TRBJ1-2; d_gene: -; abundance: -; CDR3aa: CASTATANYGYTF; CDR3nt: TGTGCCAGCACCGCGACAGCTAACTATGGCTACACCTTC
v_gene: TRBV30; j_gene: TRBJ1-6; d_gene: TRBD1; abundance: once; CDR3aa: CAWSGGQGILPLHF; CDR3nt: TGTGCCTGGAGTGGGGGACAGGGAATATTACCCCTCCACTTT